This T cell receptor beta chain was profiled in a study of blood T cell repertoires in COVID-19 (dated by TCRdb to about 2020). For context, the study as a whole: The collaborator samples originated in the United States, Italy and Spain and spanned the acute and convalescent phases of COVID-19. The material from the prospective study consisted of cDNA or gDNA derived from T cells, B-cell-depleted T cells, or PBMCs. Subjects who had been exposed to COVID-19, were actively infected with it, or had recovered from it provided the deeply sampled blood TCRbeta repertoires that made up the dataset. The repertoires were made available in a free public database intended to serve as a resource for research on the immune response to SARS-CoV-2. Samples were obtained from the ongoing ImmuneRACE study (first 160 participants) and from some 1,200 subjects provided by 6 global collaborators. A de-identified subject ID, COVID-19 status, age in years and sex were almost always included in the sample metadata. Where available, HLA class I and class II types were obtained from metadata supplied by the sample provider rather than from assay-based typing.

TCRbeta CDR3 regions were amplified from genomic DNA by means of the immunoSEQ Assay, a bias-controlled multiplex PCR. In the source study's methods: Within the assay, amplification of reference gene primers was used to estimate how many nucleated cells each sample contained. To quantify the absolute abundance of each unique TCRbeta CDR3 rearrangement, sequence reads were collapsed and filtered. For each sample, productive Simpson clonality was calculated as the square root of Simpson's diversity index across productive rearrangements. The source is immuneACCESS, and TCRdb retained only in-frame sequences with V and J called. Part of the clones is not carried over; for the studies checked, unresolved V genes explain less than half of this, and the remainder is unexplained. Clone size and V and J calls were adopted from that table, with D and trimming inferred from the DNA. For this sample there are fewer than 85,000 clones; approximately 71% appear just once. 2% to 2.5% of the sample lies in the top ten.

On this clone itself: The antigen it binds to is not known. Base qualities are not at hand, and no much larger clone is one base apart.

What the work shows at the level of the full study, not this receptor alone: How much clinical and demographic metadata was included differed by source and by participant, and the metadata was provided uncurated.

From a lookup of the germline V gene, CDR1 and CDR2 are SGHTA and FQGTGA. The CDR3 runs 15 amino acids, cysteine and phenylalanine included. Only the CDR3 part of the read is kept: 45 bases, read in frame from the first base. V and J are trimmed by 1 base and 6 bases, and the gene matches miss 8 bases of the junction. At one collaborating source in Seattle, patients were enrolled during active infection and were followed longitudinally through the course of disease. Each collaborating institution followed its own protocols to collect whole blood in K2EDTA tubes. For TCRbeta analysis, collaborators shipped samples in one of three forms: frozen whole blood, isolated PBMCs, or DNA extracted from either of those sample types.

The sequence was collected from a man between 65 and 79 years old with COVID-19, enrolled during active disease. The sample comprised peripheral blood. The chain employs TRBV7-3 and TRBJ2-7, with 8 junctional bases fitting TRBD1. The DNA reads as follows: TGTGCCAGCAGCTTAATGGCCGGGACAGGTACCGAGCAGTACTTC. Its coded protein is CASSLMAGTGTEQYF.